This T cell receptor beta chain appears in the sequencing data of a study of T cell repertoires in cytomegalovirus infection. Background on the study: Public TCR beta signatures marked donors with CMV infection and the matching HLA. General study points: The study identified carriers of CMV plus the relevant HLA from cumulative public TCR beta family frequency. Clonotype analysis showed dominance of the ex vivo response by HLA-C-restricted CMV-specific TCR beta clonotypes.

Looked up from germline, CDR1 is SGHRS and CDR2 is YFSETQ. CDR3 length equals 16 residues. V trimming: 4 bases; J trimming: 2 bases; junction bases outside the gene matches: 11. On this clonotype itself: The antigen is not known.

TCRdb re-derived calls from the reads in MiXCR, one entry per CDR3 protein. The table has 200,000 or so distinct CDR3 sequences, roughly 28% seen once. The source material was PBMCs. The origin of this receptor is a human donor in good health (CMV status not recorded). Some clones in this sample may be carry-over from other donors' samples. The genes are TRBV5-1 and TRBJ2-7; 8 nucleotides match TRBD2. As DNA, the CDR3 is TGCGCCAGCAGCCCGGGGGGTAGCGGGGTGGCCTACGAGCAGTACTTC. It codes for CASSPGGSGVAYEQYF.